This entry describes one TCR beta chain. Its antigen remains unknown. The germline CDR1 and CDR2 sequences are SQVTM and ANQGSEA. The CDR3 is made up of 15 amino acids. The V segment lost 5 bases and the J segment 9 bases; nucleotides outside the gene matches: 12. The data originate from a study of T cells in narcolepsy. TCRdb's table, derived via immunoSEQ multiplex PCR, lists solely in-frame clones and lacks some. The table has over 10,000 clones, about 88% seen once; the top ten hold 1.5% to 2%. General observations from the study: Autoreactive HCRT-specific and TRIB2-specific clonotypes were marked in same-patient CSF-versus-blood CD4+ comparisons. Healthy controls reportedly lacked the autoreactive clonotypes serially found in patients' blood.

This TCR came from a human donor with narcolepsy. The V and J genes are TRBV29-1 and TRBJ2-1; 11 bases are shared with TRBD1. Sequencing was carried out using CD45RA- memory CD4+ T cells from PBMCs. DNA for the CDR3: TGCAGCGTTAAGTATCCTGGACAGGGGGCAGGTGAGCAGTTCTTC. As protein: CSVKYPGQGAGEQFF.